The clone carrying this T cell receptor (beta chain) was found once. Its antigen is undetermined. This entry comes from a study of T cell responses to AZD1222 COVID-19 vaccine. Study observations and caveats: Reportedly, close to half of spike-specific TCRs are directed against unmutated variant regions.

Sequencing used immunoSEQ multiplex PCR; TCRdb keeps in-frame clones, though not all of them. The data hold around 100,000 clones, with 84% observed a single time. Source: peripheral blood, taken on day 0 of AZD1222 vaccination. This receptor was identified in an adult in good health.

CDR3 amino acids: CASSATMTSGNHREQYF. DNA for the CDR3: TGTGCCAGTAGTGCAACGATGACTAGCGGTAACCATCGGGAGCAGTACTTC. The rearrangement uses TRBV19 and TRBJ2-7, with TRBD2 matching 9 bases. The CDR3 contains 17 residues. The trim removed 5 bases at V and 7 bases at J, leaving 18 bases unmatched. Germline V lookup: CDR1 LNHDA, CDR2 SQIVND (reference sequence).